This T cell receptor (beta chain) was identified during a study of OX40 agonist ivuxolimab in advanced cancers. The germline V gene has CDR1 MNHEY and CDR2 SMNVEV (reference sequence). Trimming took off 2 bases at V and 6 bases at J, with 12 bases between the two ends. The CDR3 contains 14 residues. Clones were read by immunoSEQ multiplex PCR, and TCRdb kept only the in-frame ones, dropping some. The repertoire holds around 150,000 clones, with 90% to 95% as singletons. The chain is built from TRBV27 and TRBJ2-3; weak D call: TRBD1 (5 bases). Sample: CD4+ or CD8+ T cells sorted from blood, taken in a trial of the OX40 agonist ivuxolimab. The origin of this receptor is an adult with an advanced solid tumor such as melanoma, head and neck, liver or kidney cancer. Written as DNA, the CDR3 is TGTGCCAGCAGTTTAAATAGGGGTCACGATACGCAGTATTTT. This encodes CASSLNRGHDTQYF.